What follows are 17 T cell receptor beta chains derived from one specimen sequenced in a study of response to subunit inactivated influenza vaccine. TCRdb redid the calling of the RT-PCR reads with MiXCR, one entry per CDR3 protein. The top ten hold about 9.4% of the sample, which has a few hundred thousand distinct CDR3 sequences, approximately 23% seen once. Sequenced material: PBMCs from blood, taken 21 months after vaccination. The receptors were sampled from a man between 50 and 70 years old who received an inactivated influenza vaccine.

Only a few counts were recorded for this clonotype. V gene TRBV5-6 combines with J gene TRBJ1-5, with 7 bases that match TRBD1. Germline loops: CDR1 SGHDT, CDR2 YYEEEE. The CDR3 runs to 17 residues. Trimming took 3 bases from V and 6 from J; bases not matched to a gene: 15. CDR3 loop: CASSSRQGGYESQPQHF. The CDR3, as DNA: TGTGCCAGCAGCTCCCGACAGGGCGGGTACGAAAGTCAGCCCCAGCATTTT.

This clonotype was seen ten or more times. The chain combines TRBV20-1 with TRBJ1-5; weak D call: TRBD1 (6 bases). Germline V gene sequence: CDR1 DFQATT, CDR2 SNEGSKA (reference sequence). The CDR3 loop spans 15 amino acids. V lost 3 bases and J lost 4, with 16 bases in between. CDR3 region: CSASQGHWGNQPQHF. The CDR3 nucleotides read TGCAGTGCTAGCCAGGGACACTGGGGAAATCAGCCCCAGCATTTT.

The rearrangement links TRBV6-1 to TRBJ1-2, with D maybe TRBD1 (6 bases). CDR3 size: 14 residues. Germline CDR1 is MNHNS and CDR2 is SASEGT. V shed 6 bases and J shed 5 bases, with 16 bases lying between them. CDR3 in DNA: TGTGCCAGCAGACCCCAAGGACAGCCATATGGCTACACCTTC. Translating it yields CASRPQGQPYGYTF.

V is TRBV29-1 and J is TRBJ1-2, with D unresolved. This CDR3 comprises 14 residues. V lost 8 bases and J 4 bases, leaving 20 bases between the germline ends. The germline CDR1 and CDR2 sequences are SQVTM and ANQGSEA. The CDR3 protein is CSLAMASGTYGYTF. CDR3 in DNA: TGCAGCCTTGCAATGGCCAGCGGAACCTATGGCTACACCTTC.

This clonotype was seen a handful of times. V usage is TRBV7-2 and J usage is TRBJ1-2; D is ambiguous. There are 13 residues in the CDR3. The V gene lost 3 bases and the J gene lost 9 bases, with 14 bases spanning the gap. The germline gives CDR1 SGHTA, CDR2 FQGNSA. CDR3 in DNA: TGTGCCAGCAGCTTGCACCCCCAAGGGAGCTACACCTTC. It yields the protein CASSLHPQGSYTF.

This clonotype was observed at least ten times. The chain recombines TRBV5-5 with TRBJ1-3; no clear D gene. Per germline, CDR1 SGHKS and CDR2 YYEKEE (reference sequence). The CDR3 spans 16 residues. Trimming stripped 0 bases from V and 0 bases from J, with 10 bases between. CDR3 in amino acids: CASSLGWRSSGNTIYF. Here the CDR3 DNA reads TGTGCCAGCAGCTTGGGGTGGAGGAGCTCTGGAAACACCATATATTTT.

The J gene is TRBJ1-6, the V gene TRBV6-5, with 10 bases matching TRBD1. Germline trimming cut 0 bases from V and 6 bases from J; bases unmatched to any gene: 2. The CDR3 sequence is 16 residues long. Germline CDR1 MNHEY, CDR2 SVGAGI. Here the CDR3 DNA reads TGTGCCAGCAGTTACTCGAGGGACAGGGGTAATTCACCCCTCCACTTT. As protein: CASSYSRDRGNSPLHF.

Details on this clonotype: One junction end does not reproduce the germline sequence, and a read error may be involved. The chain carries TRBV6-1 and TRBJ1-1, with a possible D match to TRBD1 (5 bases). Germline V gene data show CDR1 as MNHNS and CDR2 as SASEGT. The CDR3 runs to 12 residues. The CDR3 loop is CASRRGNSEAFF. CDR3 in DNA: TGTGCCAGCAGGCGGGGGAACAGTGAAGCTTTCTTT.

This clonotype has just a few counts. V is TRBV7-8 and J is TRBJ1-5; no firm D call. The germline gives CDR1 SGHVS, CDR2 FQNEAQ. The CDR3 extends over 16 amino acids. Trimming stripped 1 base from V and 3 bases from J, with 13 bases between. This CDR3 reads CASSLEYRTVNQPQHF. In nucleotides, the CDR3 is TGTGCCAGCAGCTTAGAATATCGTACGGTCAATCAGCCCCAGCATTTT.

The chain uses TRBV20-1 and TRBJ2-5; D is tentatively TRBD1 or TRBD2 (5 bases each). Trimming left V 3 bases short and J 2 bases short, with 7 bases between. Per the germline V gene, CDR1 is DFQATT and CDR2 is SNEGSKA (reference sequence). This CDR3 contains 12 residues. CDR3 in DNA: TGCAGTGCTAGGGGGGAACAAGAGACCCAGTACTTC. It codes for CSARGEQETQYF.

J is TRBJ1-1 and V is TRBV6-2 or TRBV6-3; 8 bases fit TRBD1. Per the germline V gene, CDR1 is MNHEY and CDR2 is SVGEGT. V trimming: 0 bases; J trimming: 5 bases; junction bases outside the gene matches: 5. The CDR3 runs 15 residues. CDR3 in amino acids: CASSYSSDRGTEAFF. CDR3 bases: TGTGCCAGCAGTTACTCGAGTGACAGGGGTACTGAAGCTTTCTTT.

The V call is TRBV13, the J call TRBJ1-2; 8 bases are a match to TRBD1. There are 15 residues in the CDR3. The germline V gene encodes CDR1 PRHDT and CDR2 FYEKMQ (reference sequence). Losses at the gene ends were 5 bases for V and 6 bases for J; bases not matched to a gene: 11. CDR3 sequence (DNA): TGTGCCAGCAGCCTACCGGGACAGGATTGGGATGGCTACACCTTC. Translation: CASSLPGQDWDGYTF.

The chain links TRBV10-3 to TRBJ2-1; 9 bases map to TRBD2. Germline trimming cut 4 bases from V and 5 bases from J; bases unmatched to any gene: 3. Germline V lookup: CDR1 ENHRY, CDR2 SYGVKD. This CDR3 has 14 residues. The CDR3 spells CAISGLAANNEQFF. CDR3 sequence (DNA): TGTGCCATCAGTGGACTAGCGGCAAACAATGAGCAGTTCTTC.

V usage is TRBV9 and J usage is TRBJ2-2; 10 bases agree with TRBD2. Trimming cost V 1 base and J 2 bases; bases outside gene matches: 2. The CDR3 length is 16 residues. The germline gives CDR1 SGDLS, CDR2 YYNGEE. As DNA, the CDR3 is TGTGCCAGCAGCGTAAGACTAGCGGGCAACACCGGGGAGCTGTTTTTT. Its protein is CASSVRLAGNTGELFF. The complete variable domain, with remaining parts taken from reference TRBV9 and TRBJ2-2, reads DSGVTQTPKHLITATGQRVTLRCSPRSGDLSVYWYQQSLDQGLQFLIQYYNGEERAKGNILERFSAQQFPDLHSELNLSSLELGDSALYFCASSVRLAGNTGELFFGEGSRLTVL.

This clonotype has a handful of counts. The chain links TRBV12-3 or TRBV12-4 to TRBJ1-5, with D hard to call. Trimming removed 7 bases at V and 10 bases at J, with 20 bases between. This CDR3 comprises 14 residues. CDR3 nucleotide sequence: TGTGCCAGCACGGGAGTCGAAATGGCTGGACCCCAGCATTTT. Translating gives CASTGVEMAGPQHF.

The table lists this clonotype with a few counts. The chain recombines TRBV6-5 with TRBJ1-6; TRBD1 matches at 9 bases. V gave up 2 bases and J gave up 4 bases; unmatched junction bases: 0. Germline V gives CDR1 MNHEY, CDR2 SVGAGI. The CDR3 consists of 15 residues. The CDR3, as DNA: TGTGCCAGCAGTTACGGACAGGGGTATAATTCACCCCTCCACTTT. As protein: CASSYGQGYNSPLHF.

The J gene is TRBJ1-5, the V gene TRBV7-8, with 8 bases matching TRBD1. V shed 5 bases and J 3 bases; nucleotides not matched to a gene: 6. Looked up from germline, CDR1 is SGHVS and CDR2 is FQNEAQ. The length of the CDR3 is 15 residues. For the CDR3, the DNA is TGTGCCAGCAGCGGGTGGACAGGGTTCAATCAGCCCCAGCATTTT. This codes for CASSGWTGFNQPQHF.